Below, 22 T cell receptor beta chains from the same sample are listed, as sequenced in a study of T cells in Graves' hyperthyroidism and ophthalmopathy. Amplified regions were TCR beta CDR3 sequences from RNA transcripts. The primer set for the first-round RT-PCR of the TCR CDR3 was HTBI. In TCRdb, the multiplex PCR reads were re-called with MiXCR into one record per CDR3 protein. The sample lists hundreds of thousands of distinct CDR3 sequences, approximately 14% seen once, with about 7.7% in the top ten. The sequencing input was blood. The receptors here all came from a woman aged 18-30 years with Graves' hyperthyroidism.

This clonotype was counted between two and nine times. V gene TRBV4-1 combines with J gene TRBJ2-5; 13 nucleotides agree with TRBD2. The trim removed 5 bases at V and 4 bases at J, leaving 7 bases unmatched. The CDR3 runs 16 residues. CDR1 is MGHRA and CDR2 is YSYEKL in the germline V gene. Here the CDR3 reads CASSWRLAGGGETQYF. The CDR3 DNA sequence: TGCGCCAGCAGCTGGAGACTAGCGGGGGGAGGAGAGACCCAGTACTTC.

This clonotype showed up just a few times. The chain links TRBV5-1 to TRBJ1-6, with D uncertain. CDR1 and CDR2 (germline): SGHRS, YFSETQ. The length of the CDR3 is 19 residues. Trimming pared 5 bases from V and 0 bases from J, leaving 21 bases between. The CDR3 DNA is TGCGCCAGCAGGGAGGGATCGACAACAATTAGCTCCTATAATTCACCCCTCCACTTT. This gives the protein CASREGSTTISSYNSPLHF.

The chain couples TRBV3-1 to TRBJ2-3, with unresolved D. V gave up 1 base and J gave up 1 base, with 9 bases separating them. The CDR3 extends over 15 amino acids. Germline-derived CDR1 and CDR2 are LGHDT and YNNKEL (reference sequence). CDR3 nucleotides: TGTGCCAGCAGCCAAGTTAGCCACCGCACAGATACGCAGTATTTT. Residues: CASSQVSHRTDTQYF.

This clonotype was picked up many times. The chain has TRBV19 and TRBJ2-4; 13 bases align to TRBD2. Unmatched junction bases numbered 7, after V lost 5 bases and J lost 0 bases. The germline V gene has CDR1 LNHDA and CDR2 SQIVND (reference sequence). The CDR3 contains 18 residues. The CDR3, as DNA: TGTGCCAGTAGTCCGACTAGCGGGGGGTACCTAGCCAAAAACATTCAGTACTTC. It is translated as CASSPTSGGYLAKNIQYF.

This clonotype was counted ten times or more. CDR3 in amino acids: CASSLEDGGNTEAFF. The CDR3 DNA reads as TGCGCCAGCAGCTTGGAGGACGGCGGGAACACTGAAGCTTTCTTT. The rearrangement links TRBV5-1 to TRBJ1-1; D uncertain. The germline gives CDR1 SGHRS, CDR2 YFSETQ. The germline V and J ends were trimmed by 0 bases and 1 base, with 10 bases remaining between them. The CDR3 runs to 15 residues.

The chain has TRBV11-1 and TRBJ2-4; D is possibly TRBD1 (6 bases). This CDR3 spans 16 amino acids. Per germline, CDR1 SGHAT and CDR2 FQDESV (reference sequence). V gave up 5 bases and J gave up 0 bases, with 14 bases separating them. CDR3 sequence: CASSPAGDQAKNIQYF. CDR3 sequence (DNA): TGTGCCAGCAGCCCCGCAGGGGACCAAGCCAAAAACATTCAGTACTTC.

Points on this clonotype: One end of the junction varies from germline; a read error may be responsible. J is TRBJ2-5 and V is TRBV12-3 or TRBV12-4; D is perhaps TRBD1 or TRBD2 (5 bases each). CDR3 length: 13 amino acids. The CDR3 here is CASSSGTGKTRYF. In DNA form, the CDR3 reads TGTGCCAGCAGTTCGGGGACCGGAAAGACCCGGTACTTC.

This chain uses TRBV5-8 with TRBJ1-6, with D maybe TRBD1 (6 bases). V was clipped by 0 bases and J by 13 bases, with 17 bases between them. Germline CDR1 is SGHTS and CDR2 is YDEGEE. CDR3 length equals 15 residues. This CDR3 is CASSLGGQGKAPLHF. CDR3 DNA: TGTGCCAGCAGCTTGGGAGGCCAGGGGAAGGCGCCCCTCCACTTT. The entire variable domain, with the rest obtained from reference TRBV5-8 and TRBJ1-6, is as follows: EAGVTQSPTHLIKTRGQQATLRCSPISGHTSVYWYQQALGLGLQFLLWYDEGEERNRGNFPPRFSGRQFPNYSSELNVNALELEDSALYLCASSLGGQGKAPLHFGNGTRLTVT.

This clonotype was counted many times. V and J are TRBV6-5 and TRBJ1-6; a weak D match, TRBD1 (5 bases). Germline lookup yields CDR1 MNHEY and CDR2 SVGAGI. Trimming removed 4 bases at V and 7 bases at J, with 14 bases between. The CDR3 runs 15 residues. The CDR3 DNA reads TGTGCCAGCAGTTTTTCAGGGTTTCAGAATTCACCCCTCCACTTT. Its translation: CASSFSGFQNSPLHF.

This clonotype was found many times. The chain combines TRBV12-3 or TRBV12-4 with TRBJ1-3; a weak D match, TRBD1 (5 bases). This CDR3 has 16 amino acids. V lost 3 bases and J 4 bases, leaving 16 bases between the germline ends. In DNA form, the CDR3 reads TGTGCCAGCAGTTTCTCGAGGGGAAATAGCGGAAACACCATATATTTT. Residues: CASSFSRGNSGNTIYF.

This clonotype came up a few times. This chain links TRBV24-1 with TRBJ2-1; no clear D gene. V was clipped by 5 bases and J by 10 bases, with 8 bases between them. This CDR3 comprises 11 residues. CDR1 and CDR2 from the germline V gene are KGHDR and SFDVKD. Written as DNA, the CDR3 is TGTGCCACCAGTGTGAGTAACGAGCAGTTCTTC. It yields the protein CATSVSNEQFF.

At least ten counts were recorded for this clonotype. The rearrangement joins TRBV27 to TRBJ2-7; 10 nucleotides agree with TRBD2. The CDR3 covers 16 residues. Germline CDR1 is MNHEY and CDR2 is SMNVEV (reference sequence). The V gene end was trimmed by 3 bases and the J gene end by 7 bases; junction bases not matched to a gene: 12. This CDR3 is CASSFLTAGGTGEQYF. The CDR3 region has the DNA TGTGCCAGCAGTTTCCTCACAGCGGGAGGGACGGGGGAGCAGTACTTC.

In its sample, this clonotype was seen a few times. The rearrangement uses TRBV5-1 and TRBJ1-1; D might be TRBD1 (6 bases). This CDR3 region has 16 residues. The V gene's germline CDR1 is SGHRS and CDR2 YFSETQ. V was pared by 3 bases and J by 5 bases, with 20 bases between. CDR3 coding DNA: TGCGCCAGCAGCTCCGGGGGGGGGGGGGCGAGTACTGAAGCTTTCTTT. It is translated as CASSSGGGGASTEAFF. The variable domain in full, completed from reference TRBV5-1 and TRBJ1-1, reads KAGVTQTPRYLIKTRGQQVTLSCSPISGHRSVSWYQQTPGQGLQFLFEYFSETQRNKGNFPGRFSGRQFSNSRSEMNVSTLELGDSALYLCASSSGGGGASTEAFFGQGTRLTVV.

In its sample, this clonotype was seen a few times. The chain joins TRBV15 to TRBJ2-1; D is perhaps TRBD2 (7 bases). Between the trimmed V and J ends, which lost 0 bases and 7 bases, there was a span of 22 bases. Germline CDR1 reads LNHNV; CDR2 reads YYDKDF (reference sequence). The CDR3 has 18 amino acids. For the CDR3, the DNA is TGTGCCACCAGCAGAGAGTTAATCGGGGGGCGAAGGGTGAATGAGCAGTTCTTC. This translates into CATSRELIGGRRVNEQFF. The full variable domain, in which reference TRBV15 and TRBJ2-1 provide the parts outside the CDR3, is DAMVIQNPRYQVTQFGKPVTLSCSQTLNHNVMYWYQQKSSQAPKLLFHYYDKDFNNEADTPDNFQSRRPNTSFCFLDIRSPGLGDTAMYLCATSRELIGGRRVNEQFFGPGTRLTVL.

The CDR3 nucleotides are TGTGCCTGGAGTGTACGTGGGGATGGTTCGCATGAGCAGTTCTTC. Encoded protein: CAWSVRGDGSHEQFF. The chain is built from TRBV30 and TRBJ2-1; the D is unclear. V was trimmed by 0 bases and J by 8 bases, leaving 17 bases between them. The germline V gene encodes CDR1 GTSNPN and CDR2 SVGIG (reference sequence). The CDR3 extends over 15 amino acids.

This clonotype was detected only a few times. This chain uses TRBV9 with TRBJ2-1, with D possibly TRBD1 on 6 matching bases. The CDR3 runs 13 residues. Trimming removed 0 bases from V and 9 bases from J, with 10 bases in between. Germline CDR1 SGDLS, CDR2 YYNGEE. The chain's CDR3 is CASSVGGLTEQFF. CDR3 sequence (DNA): TGTGCCAGCAGCGTAGGGGGGCTCACTGAGCAGTTCTTC.

This clonotype has at least ten counts. This chain joins TRBV12-3 or TRBV12-4 and TRBJ1-5, with D possibly matching TRBD1 (6 bases). V was trimmed by 1 base and J by 3 bases, leaving 13 bases between them. This CDR3 contains 16 residues. The CDR3 region is CASSLGVDRVNQPQHF. In nucleotides, the CDR3 is TGTGCCAGCAGTTTAGGGGTGGACAGAGTCAATCAGCCCCAGCATTTT.

This clonotype came up many times. The V gene is TRBV6-5, the J gene TRBJ1-5; D is perhaps TRBD1 (6 bases). The CDR3 is made up of 17 amino acids. Germline CDR1 is MNHEY and CDR2 is SVGAGI. V shed 2 bases and J shed 6 bases, with 20 bases lying between them. The CDR3 reads CASSYLGRGTGSQPQHF. The CDR3, as DNA: TGTGCCAGCAGTTACCTTGGCAGGGGAACAGGTAGTCAGCCCCAGCATTTT.

The rearrangement joins TRBV3-1 to TRBJ2-7; tentatively, D is TRBD1 (7 bases). The CDR3 consists of 18 residues. Germline V gene lookup returns CDR1 LGHDT and CDR2 YNNKEL (reference sequence). V lost 5 bases, J lost 0 bases, and 23 bases lay in between. The CDR3 DNA follows: TGTGCCAGCAGCTTAGTAGGGGTCGGCAGGGGGGACTCCTACGAGCAGTACTTC. Translation gives CASSLVGVGRGDSYEQYF.

This clonotype was counted ten times or more. V is TRBV9 and J is TRBJ2-5; a weak D match, TRBD2 (6 bases). CDR1 and CDR2 (germline): SGDLS, YYNGEE. The V end was cut by 3 bases, the J end by 1 base, with 10 bases between. The CDR3 totals 14 residues. CDR3 DNA: TGTGCCAGCAGCGCGAGCGGGTTCCAAGAGACCCAGTACTTC. Translating gives CASSASGFQETQYF.

The chain joins TRBV19 to TRBJ2-1; D might be TRBD2 (5 bases). With 8 bases removed from V and 4 bases from J, the gap between germline ends came to 21 bases. This CDR3 has 16 amino acids. Germline assignment: CDR1 LNHDA and CDR2 SQIVND (reference sequence). As DNA, the CDR3 is TGTGCCAGTCATGCCCAGTGGGCTAGCCAGTACAATGAGCAGTTCTTC. Its protein is CASHAQWASQYNEQFF.

This clonotype was seen a few times. A much larger clone differs from this one at a single base, so this may be a read error. V and J are TRBV11-2 and TRBJ2-7; no clear D gene. Germline V lookup: CDR1 SGHAT, CDR2 FQNNGV. The CDR3 consists of 14 residues. The CDR3 DNA reads as TGTACCAGCAGCTTTTGGGTGGACCCTTGGGAGCAGTACTTC. It encodes CTSSFWVDPWEQYF.